The T cell receptor (beta chain) described here comes from a study of post-analysis software for immune sequencing data. Looking at the study overall: Relapsing-remitting, secondary progressive and progressive-relapsing courses of multiple sclerosis were included.

Study findings and constraints: Versus controls, multiple sclerosis patients showed significantly lower diversity (normalized Chao1). Analysis by F measure revealed that same-batch samples clustered strongly together.

Carried by the TCR beta cDNA libraries were unique molecular identifiers. With 1 to 10 million T cells as the source, roughly 500,000 cDNA molecules resulted. One entry per CDR3 protein, called by TCRdb with MiXCR from the PCR reads. This table holds about 430,000 distinct CDR3 sequences, 35% to 45% found once. This clonotype was counted between two and nine times. Its specificity is unknown. This receptor was identified in a girl under 10 years old with multiple sclerosis. Sequenced: blood.

The CDR3 sequence: CASREGTPNNEQFF. The DNA of the CDR3 is TGTGCCAGCAGGGAGGGGACGCCTAACAATGAGCAGTTCTTC. The chain links TRBV6-7 to TRBJ2-1; possibly TRBD2 for D (6 bases). TRBV6-7 is filed as an ORF, its function uncertain. V lost 6 bases and J 5 bases, leaving 14 bases between the germline ends. This CDR3 region has 14 residues.